This T cell receptor (beta chain) was recovered during a study of blood T cell repertoires in COVID-19. In the study overall: COVID-19 samples from acute and convalescent phases originated in the United States, Italy and Spain.

Here immunoSEQ multiplex PCR was the method, and the copy in TCRdb shows in-frame clones only, minus some. The sample shows fewer than 100,000 clones, 80% to 90% of them seen only once. Germline CDR1 is PRHDT and CDR2 is FYEKMQ (reference sequence). CDR3 length: 16 amino acids. V shed 4 bases, J shed 0 bases, and the junction held 2 bases outside the gene matches. The TCR comes from a human donor in a cohort sampled during active COVID-19. The sample comprised peripheral blood. The chain links TRBV13 to TRBJ2-7; 14 positions agree with TRBD2. CDR3 nucleotides: TGTGCCAGCAGCTACGGGACTAGCGGGAGCTCCTACGAGCAGTACTTC. It translates to CASSYGTSGSSYEQYF.